This record looks at one T cell receptor beta chain sequence and its context. The data belong to a study of control samples from healthy donors and cancer patients. The CDR3 covers 14 residues. V lost 4 bases and J lost 5; bases outside the gene matches: 6. The germline V gene encodes CDR1 GTSNPN and CDR2 SVGIG (reference sequence). The method was immunoSEQ multiplex PCR; TCRdb's version includes in-frame clones alone and lacks a portion of them. The table has 90,000 to 150,000 clones, approximately 88% seen once. Sequencing input: blood. This receptor was taken from a man aged 40-50 years in good health. V is TRBV30 and J is TRBJ2-3; 10 bases map to TRBD2. The CDR3 loop is CAWKAGGTKDTQYF. As DNA, the CDR3 is TGTGCCTGGAAAGCGGGGGGGACCAAAGATACGCAGTATTTT.